The present T cell receptor beta chain was sequenced within a study of spatial heterogeneity in lung cancer. Study in general: Unique TCR and UMI combinations averaged more than ten appearances each in raw reads.

The CDR3 is made up of 14 amino acids. Germline CDR1 SEHNR, CDR2 FQNEAQ (reference sequence). V was trimmed by 6 bases and J by 4 bases, leaving 16 bases between them. TCRdb recomputed calls from the 5' RACE reads with MiXCR, one row per CDR3 protein. The repertoire holds under 10,000 distinct CDR3 sequences, 7.5% to 10% seen once, with 24% in the top ten. Time point reported: sample taken at primary tumor resection. This clonotype rates as medium-sized. This TCR derives from a male donor with early-stage non-small cell lung cancer. The sequencing here drew on normal lung tissue next to the tumor, taken at surgery. The chain recombines TRBV7-9 with TRBJ2-7, with D perhaps TRBD1 (6 bases). The CDR3: CASSARQAPYEQYF. CDR3 nucleotide sequence: TGTGCCAGCAGTGCCAGACAGGCGCCTTACGAGCAGTACTTC.